The T cell receptor (beta chain) under discussion was sequenced for a study of T-cell reconstitution after alpha-beta-depleted transplantation in children. CDR1 SQVTM and CDR2 ANQGSEA come from the germline V gene. V lost 5 bases to trimming and J lost 8 bases, with 18 bases between them. This CDR3 region has 13 residues. This clonotype was observed a few times. The TCRbeta library was prepared with unique molecular identifiers. TCRdb reanalysed the PCR reads using MiXCR and keeps one entry per CDR3 protein. The sample yields about 230,000 distinct CDR3 sequences, about 9.2% seen once. Material: PBMCs from the stem cell graft donor, obtained from the stem cell graft. This clonotype was sampled from a human donor who donated a stem cell graft to a child with acute lymphoblastic leukemia. The chain has TRBV29-1 and TRBJ1-2, with D maybe TRBD1 (5 bases). DNA of the CDR3: TGCAGCGTTTGCGACAGCCCGGCGGGGGGCTACACCTTC. Its protein is CSVCDSPAGGYTF.